This section outlines one T cell receptor beta chain sequence together with its context. Its target is not known. Time point specified: recipient sample about 28 days before transplant, after cytoreduction. Recipient blood drawn about 28 days pretransplant and days 30, 100, 180 after. Measured with immunoSEQ multiplex PCR; TCRdb has only the in-frame clones, and not every one. The sample has about 38,000 clones, 85% to 95% seen once; the top ten hold about 1.5%. This sample stems from a study of T cell clonotyping in hematopoietic cell transplantation. The germline gives CDR1 LNHDA, CDR2 SQIVND (reference sequence). The CDR3 spans 13 residues. V lost 7 bases and J 1 base, leaving 10 bases between the germline ends. Study-level results: Few recipient clonotypes overlapped donors; over 95% were de novo at given depth.

The TCR sequence derives from a man in his forties or fifties with chronic myeloid leukemia. Some clones in this sample may be carry-over from other donors' samples. Sample: peripheral blood mononuclear cells, taken before stem cell transplant. The chain couples TRBV19 to TRBJ1-1; the D gene is possibly TRBD1 (6 bases). CDR3 loop: CASIPDRNTEAFF. The CDR3 DNA follows: TGTGCCAGTATCCCGGACAGGAACACTGAAGCTTTCTTT.